What follows are 7 T cell receptor beta chains derived from one specimen sequenced in a study of blood T cell repertoires in COVID-19. The repertoire was sequenced with immunoSEQ multiplex PCR; TCRdb's copy has only in-frame clones and lacks some. This repertoire shows more than 45,000 clones, roughly 89% found once; its top ten account for around 6.5%. Sequencing was performed on peripheral blood. These receptors were obtained from a man in his 70s with active COVID-19.

The V and J genes are TRBV6-5 and TRBJ2-3; 8 nucleotides agree with TRBD2. The CDR3 loop spans 14 amino acids. The germline gives CDR1 MNHEY, CDR2 SVGAGI. With 5 bases clipped from V and 2 bases from J, the junction kept 3 bases outside the gene matches. The CDR3 DNA reads TGTGCCAGCAGTAGCGGGGGCTTCACAGATACGCAGTATTTT. Translating it yields CASSSGGFTDTQYF.

The chain links TRBV28 to TRBJ1-2; 7 bases line up with TRBD1. This CDR3 has 13 amino acids. J lost 8 bases, V lost 2 bases, and 5 bases had no gene match. Germline loops: CDR1 MDHEN, CDR2 SYDVKM. Here the CDR3 reads CASSLGTAFGYTF. CDR3 in DNA: TGTGCCAGCAGTTTAGGGACAGCGTTCGGCTACACCTTC.

The V call is TRBV4-2, the J call TRBJ2-1; TRBD2 matches at 15 bases. The CDR3 runs to 18 residues. V dropped 0 bases and J dropped 7; count of bases not matched to a gene: 7. Germline CDR1 is LGHNA and CDR2 is YNFKEQ. CDR3 coding DNA: TGTGCCAGCAGCCAAGATACCGGGACTAGCGGGGGGAATAATGAGCAGTTCTTC. Translating it yields CASSQDTGTSGGNNEQFF.

This chain joins TRBV4-1 and TRBJ2-7; 9 bases map to TRBD1. The ends lost 5 bases at V and 5 bases at J; junction bases unmatched: 7. CDR1 and CDR2 (germline): MGHRA, YSYEKL. The CDR3 is 14 amino acids. The CDR3 reads CASSWGQGLDEQYF. In DNA, the CDR3 is TGCGCCAGCAGCTGGGGACAGGGTCTTGACGAGCAGTACTTC.

The table lists this clone with a few counts. V and J are TRBV7-9 and TRBJ1-6; D is perhaps TRBD1 (6 bases). V was shortened by 1 base and J by 5 bases, with 9 bases between the two germline ends. The CDR3 spans 15 residues. Germline V CDR1 and CDR2: SEHNR, FQNEAQ (reference sequence). Written as DNA, the CDR3 is TGTGCCAGCAGCTTAGGGGACAAGAATAATTCACCCCTCCACTTT. Translating it yields CASSLGDKNNSPLHF.

This chain joins TRBV4-3 and TRBJ1-5; D is undetermined. Germline CDR1 and CDR2: LGHNA and YSLEER. The CDR3 has 15 amino acids. V was pared by 1 base and J by 3 bases, with 10 bases between. The DNA for the CDR3 is TGCGCCAGCAGCCAAGGGACCGGGAACAATCAGCCCCAGCATTTT. Translation: CASSQGTGNNQPQHF.

This chain connects TRBV18 to TRBJ1-4, with TRBD1 as a possible D gene (6 bases). This CDR3 spans 15 amino acids. CDR1 is KGHSH, CDR2 LQKENI, per germline. Trimming stripped 2 bases from V and 2 bases from J, with 9 bases between. CDR3 protein: CASSPKGDTNEKLFF. The CDR3 DNA reads TGTGCCAGCTCACCAAAGGGGGATACTAATGAAAAACTGTTTTTT.